This T cell receptor (beta chain) is drawn from a study of memory CD4+ T cells and cytomegalovirus serostatus. The sort gate was single viable CD3+CD4+CD8-CD45RO+ cells for memory CD4+ T cells. After thawing, CD4+ T cells were positively selected. Source study methods: Out-of-frame sequences were removed, leaving roughly 2.1 million distinct TCRbeta sequences. Method: immunoSEQ multiplex PCR; TCRdb's copy keeps in-frame clones and lacks some. That table gives V, J and clone size, and the DNA gave D and trimming. The sample comprises under 80,000 clones, approximately 78% of which are singletons, and about 0.95% rests with the top ten. Comment on this clone: The antigen remains undetermined.

The study, taken as a whole, reports: Suggested: most of the CMV-linked TCR signature lies in CD4+ memory cells. Median bootstrapped AUC for CMV status was around 0.95 originally, less than 0.93 US-trained.

Germline lookup yields CDR1 LNHDA and CDR2 SQIVND (reference sequence). Trimming took 5 bases from V and 5 from J, leaving 9 bases between them. The CDR3 loop spans 12 amino acids. The chain carries TRBV19 and TRBJ1-1; D remains ambiguous. The TCR comes from an adult in good health and CMV-seronegative. Sequencing input: memory CD4+ T cells from blood. CDR3 sequence reads: CASSSGRTEAFF. The CDR3 DNA follows: TGTGCCAGTAGTTCGGGGAGAACTGAAGCTTTCTTT.